This TCR beta chain is drawn from a study of T cells in Graves' hyperthyroidism and ophthalmopathy. General study findings and limits: Most thyroid clonotypes expanded above 0.001 were also detected in blood.

Regarding this clonotype: The antigen remains undetermined.

Regions amplified from RNA transcripts were the TCR beta CDR3 regions. When the TCR CDR3 underwent first-round RT-PCR, the HTBI primer set was used. Via MiXCR, TCRdb re-called the multiplex PCR reads, giving one row per CDR3 protein. Of about 500,000 distinct CDR3 sequences listed, roughly a sixth were seen once; the top ten hold approximately 30%. The source of this sequence is a woman in her twenties or thirties with Graves' ophthalmopathy. Sequencing was performed on blood.

The CDR3 is CASSYGTGGGGTEAFF. For the CDR3, the DNA is TGTGCCAGCAGTTACGGCACAGGGGGCGGGGGCACTGAAGCTTTCTTT. The rearrangement links TRBV6-2 or TRBV6-3 to TRBJ1-1; 9 bases agree with TRBD1. V gave up 2 bases and J gave up 4 bases; unmatched junction bases: 8. The CDR3 runs 16 residues. Germline V CDR1 and CDR2: MNHEY, SVGEGT.